The source of this T cell receptor beta chain is a study of beta chain features in type 1 diabetes. Study in general: Examination covered some 110,000,000 sorted cells spanning all samples. Study-wide points: There was a moderate but significant shortening of TCRB CDR3s in all four CD4+ subsets of Type 1 diabetes patients.

A note on this clone: The target antigen is unknown.

Every isolated RNA sample was fully reverse transcribed, so sequencing captured expressed TCRB transcripts. Here immunoSEQ multiplex PCR was the method, and the copy in TCRdb shows in-frame clones only, minus some. The sample includes about 660,000 clones, over 12% of them seen just once. Germline CDR1 reads SGHAT; CDR2 reads FQNNGV. Between the trimmed V and J ends, which lost 3 bases and 11 bases, there was a span of 16 bases. The CDR3 extends over 13 amino acids. The TCR originated in a man between 18 and 35 years old with type 1 diabetes. This chain connects TRBV11-2 to TRBJ1-1, with D perhaps TRBD1 (6 bases). Sequences were obtained from naive CD4+ T cells from blood. This chain's CDR3 is CASSFNREVGAFF. The CDR3 coding sequence is TGTGCCAGCAGCTTTAACAGGGAGGTGGGGGCTTTCTTT.